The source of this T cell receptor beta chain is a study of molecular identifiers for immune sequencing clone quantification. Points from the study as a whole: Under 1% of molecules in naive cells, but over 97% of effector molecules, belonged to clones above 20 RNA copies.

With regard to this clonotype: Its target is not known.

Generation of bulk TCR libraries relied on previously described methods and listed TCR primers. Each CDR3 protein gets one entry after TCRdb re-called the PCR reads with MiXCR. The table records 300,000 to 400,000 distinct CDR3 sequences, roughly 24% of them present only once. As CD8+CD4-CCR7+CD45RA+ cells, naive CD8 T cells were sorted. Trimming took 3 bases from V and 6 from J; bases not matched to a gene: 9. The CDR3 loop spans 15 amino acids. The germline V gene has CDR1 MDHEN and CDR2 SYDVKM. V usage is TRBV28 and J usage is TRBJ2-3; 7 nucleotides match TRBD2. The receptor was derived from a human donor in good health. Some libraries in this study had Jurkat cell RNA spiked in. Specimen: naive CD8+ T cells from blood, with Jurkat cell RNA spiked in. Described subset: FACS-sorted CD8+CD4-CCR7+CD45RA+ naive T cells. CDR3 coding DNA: TGTGCCAGCAGTTTTTCGAGCGGGGTATCTGATACGCAGTATTTT. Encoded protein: CASSFSSGVSDTQYF.